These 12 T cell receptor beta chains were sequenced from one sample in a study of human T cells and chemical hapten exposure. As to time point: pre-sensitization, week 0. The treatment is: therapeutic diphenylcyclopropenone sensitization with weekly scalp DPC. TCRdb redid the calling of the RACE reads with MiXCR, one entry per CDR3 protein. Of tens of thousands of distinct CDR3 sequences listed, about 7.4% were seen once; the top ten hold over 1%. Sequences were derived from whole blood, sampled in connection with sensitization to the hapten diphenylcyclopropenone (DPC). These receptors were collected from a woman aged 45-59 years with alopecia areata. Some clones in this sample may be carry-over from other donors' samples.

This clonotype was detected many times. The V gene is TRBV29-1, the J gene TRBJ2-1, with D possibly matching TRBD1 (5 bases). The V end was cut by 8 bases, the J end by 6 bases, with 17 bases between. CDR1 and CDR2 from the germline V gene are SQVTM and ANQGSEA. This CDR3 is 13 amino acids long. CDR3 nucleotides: TGCAGCCCCAAGACGCTCAGGGCCAATGAGCAGTTCTTC. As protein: CSPKTLRANEQFF.

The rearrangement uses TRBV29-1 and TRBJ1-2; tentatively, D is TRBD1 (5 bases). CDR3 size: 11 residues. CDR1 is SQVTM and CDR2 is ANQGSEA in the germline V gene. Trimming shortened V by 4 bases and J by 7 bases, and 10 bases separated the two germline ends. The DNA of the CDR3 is TGCAGCGTTGGTCAGGGATCTGGCTACACCTTC. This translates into CSVGQGSGYTF.

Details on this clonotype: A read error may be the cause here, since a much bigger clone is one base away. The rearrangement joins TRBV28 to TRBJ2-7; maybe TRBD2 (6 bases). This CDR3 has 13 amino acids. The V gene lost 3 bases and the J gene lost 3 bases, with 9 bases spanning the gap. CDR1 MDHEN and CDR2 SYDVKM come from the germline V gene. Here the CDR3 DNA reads TGTGCCAGCAGTTTGCCTAGCGTCTACGAGCAGTACTTC. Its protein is CASSLPSVYEQYF.

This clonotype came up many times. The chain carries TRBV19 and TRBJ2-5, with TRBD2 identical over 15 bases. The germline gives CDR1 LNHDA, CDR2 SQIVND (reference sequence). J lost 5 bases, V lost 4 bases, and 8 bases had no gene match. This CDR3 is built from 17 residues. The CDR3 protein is CASSTPGTSGRMETQYF. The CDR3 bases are TGTGCCAGTAGTACTCCCGGGACTAGCGGGAGGATGGAGACCCAGTACTTC.

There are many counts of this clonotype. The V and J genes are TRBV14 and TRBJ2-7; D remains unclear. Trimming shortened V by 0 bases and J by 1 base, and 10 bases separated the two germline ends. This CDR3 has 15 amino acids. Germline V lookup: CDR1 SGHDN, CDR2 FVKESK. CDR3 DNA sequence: TGTGCCAGCAGCCAAGAGCGACTCCGTTCCTACGAGCAGTACTTC. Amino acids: CASSQERLRSYEQYF.

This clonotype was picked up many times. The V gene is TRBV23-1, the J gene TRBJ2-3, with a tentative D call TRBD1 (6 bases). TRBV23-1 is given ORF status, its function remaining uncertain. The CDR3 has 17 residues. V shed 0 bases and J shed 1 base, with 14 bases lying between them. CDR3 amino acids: CASSQSWPQGCTDTQYF. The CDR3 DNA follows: TGCGCCAGCAGTCAATCTTGGCCCCAGGGGTGCACAGATACGCAGTATTTT.

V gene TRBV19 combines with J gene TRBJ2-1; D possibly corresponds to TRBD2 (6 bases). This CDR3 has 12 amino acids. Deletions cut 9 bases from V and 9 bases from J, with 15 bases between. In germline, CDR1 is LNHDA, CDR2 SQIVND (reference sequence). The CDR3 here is CARPTSSGEQFF. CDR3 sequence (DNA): TGTGCCAGACCCACTAGCTCCGGTGAGCAGTTCTTC.

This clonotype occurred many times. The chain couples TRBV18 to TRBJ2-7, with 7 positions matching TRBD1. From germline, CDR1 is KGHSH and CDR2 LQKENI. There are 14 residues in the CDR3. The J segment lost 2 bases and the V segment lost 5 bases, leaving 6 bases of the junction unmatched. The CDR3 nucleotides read TGTGCCAGCTCAGAGGGGGCTCGGGCCTACGAGCAGTACTTC. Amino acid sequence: CASSEGARAYEQYF.

The DNA for the CDR3 is TGTGCCAGCAGGGGGGCGCCATTATTAGATACGCAGTATTTT. It translates to CASRGAPLLDTQYF. V usage is TRBV6-6 and J usage is TRBJ2-3; a weak D match, TRBD1 (6 bases). This CDR3 region has 14 residues. In germline, CDR1 is MNHNY, CDR2 SVGAGI (reference sequence). The V end lost 6 bases, the J end lost 5 bases, and 15 bases lay between the germline ends.

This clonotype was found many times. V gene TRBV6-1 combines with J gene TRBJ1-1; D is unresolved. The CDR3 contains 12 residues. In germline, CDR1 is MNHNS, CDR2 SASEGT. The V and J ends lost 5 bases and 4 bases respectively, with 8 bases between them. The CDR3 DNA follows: TGTGCCAGCAGTCTCACGATCACTGAAGCTTTCTTT. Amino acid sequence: CASSLTITEAFF.

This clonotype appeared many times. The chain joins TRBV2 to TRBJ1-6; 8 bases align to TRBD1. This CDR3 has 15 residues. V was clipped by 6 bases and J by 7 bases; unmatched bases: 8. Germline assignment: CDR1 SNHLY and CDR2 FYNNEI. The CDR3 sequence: CASRGQGAQNSPLHF. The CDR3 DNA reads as TGTGCCAGCAGGGGGCAGGGGGCGCAAAATTCACCCCTCCACTTT.

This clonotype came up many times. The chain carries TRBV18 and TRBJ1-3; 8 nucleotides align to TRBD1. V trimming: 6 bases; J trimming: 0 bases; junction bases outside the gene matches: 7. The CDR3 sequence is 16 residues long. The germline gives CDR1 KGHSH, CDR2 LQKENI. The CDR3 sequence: CASSMGQVISGNTIYF. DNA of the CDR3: TGTGCCAGCTCGATGGGACAGGTGATCTCTGGAAACACCATATATTTT.